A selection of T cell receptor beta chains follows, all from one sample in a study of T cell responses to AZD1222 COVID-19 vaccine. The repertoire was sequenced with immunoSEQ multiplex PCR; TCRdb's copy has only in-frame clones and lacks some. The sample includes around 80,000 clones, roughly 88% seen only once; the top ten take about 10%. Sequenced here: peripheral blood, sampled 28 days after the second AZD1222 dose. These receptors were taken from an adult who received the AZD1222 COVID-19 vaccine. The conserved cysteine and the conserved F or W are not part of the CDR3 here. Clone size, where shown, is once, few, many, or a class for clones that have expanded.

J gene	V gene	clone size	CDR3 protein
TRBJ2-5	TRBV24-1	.	ATSEPEAGGQETQY
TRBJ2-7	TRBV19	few	ASSIEAGTFGVEQY
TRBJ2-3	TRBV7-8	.	ASSLGQAGDTQY
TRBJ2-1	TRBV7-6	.	ASSFNTGAYNEQF
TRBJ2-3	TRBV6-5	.	ASSADRGTDTQY
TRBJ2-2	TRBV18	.	ASSPQNTGELF
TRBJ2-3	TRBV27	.	ASSFVKEGEGLSTDTQY
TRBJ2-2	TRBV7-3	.	ASSLPGLAGSTGELF
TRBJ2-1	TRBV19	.	ASSITSGVNEQF
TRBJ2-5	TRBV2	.	ASSPPSGETQY
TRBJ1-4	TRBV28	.	ASSRTGTFEKLF
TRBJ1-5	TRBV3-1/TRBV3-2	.	ASSLNTGNNQPQH
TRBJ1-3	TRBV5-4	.	ASSLGGGRNTIY
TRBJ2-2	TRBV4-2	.	ASSQDRDRGTGELF
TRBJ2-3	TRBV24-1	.	ATSDYTSGRRDTQY
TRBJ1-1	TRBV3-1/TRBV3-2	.	ASSHGGSTEAF
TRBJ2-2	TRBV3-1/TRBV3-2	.	ASSPGGGGTGELF
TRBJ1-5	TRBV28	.	ASSLHGGQSNQPQH
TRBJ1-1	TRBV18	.	ASSPPQGTEAF
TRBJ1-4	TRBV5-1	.	ASSIGQGREKLF
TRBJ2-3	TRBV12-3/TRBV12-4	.	ASSPGLNTQY
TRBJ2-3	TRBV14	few	ASSQGRHTDTQY
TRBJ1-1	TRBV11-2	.	ASSLTGGPNTEAF
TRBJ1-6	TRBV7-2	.	ASSFGQGSNSPLH
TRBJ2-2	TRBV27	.	ASSLSPGLGTGELF